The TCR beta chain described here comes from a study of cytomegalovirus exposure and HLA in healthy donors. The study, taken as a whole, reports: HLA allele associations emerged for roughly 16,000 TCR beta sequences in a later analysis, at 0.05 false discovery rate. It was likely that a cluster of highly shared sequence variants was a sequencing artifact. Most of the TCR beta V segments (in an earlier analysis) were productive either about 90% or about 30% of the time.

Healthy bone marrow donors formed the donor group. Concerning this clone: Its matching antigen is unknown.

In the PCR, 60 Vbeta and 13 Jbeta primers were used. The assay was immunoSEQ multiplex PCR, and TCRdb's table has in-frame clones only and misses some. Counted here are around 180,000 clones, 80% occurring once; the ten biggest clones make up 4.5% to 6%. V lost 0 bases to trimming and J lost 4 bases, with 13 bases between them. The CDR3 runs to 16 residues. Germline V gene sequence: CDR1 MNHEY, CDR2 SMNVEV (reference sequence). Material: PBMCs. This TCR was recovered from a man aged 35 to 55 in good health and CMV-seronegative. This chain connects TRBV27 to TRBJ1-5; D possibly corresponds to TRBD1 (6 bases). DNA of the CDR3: TGTGCCAGCAGTTTATCCAGGGGTGGGCAAAATCAGCCCCAGCATTTT. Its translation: CASSLSRGGQNQPQHF.